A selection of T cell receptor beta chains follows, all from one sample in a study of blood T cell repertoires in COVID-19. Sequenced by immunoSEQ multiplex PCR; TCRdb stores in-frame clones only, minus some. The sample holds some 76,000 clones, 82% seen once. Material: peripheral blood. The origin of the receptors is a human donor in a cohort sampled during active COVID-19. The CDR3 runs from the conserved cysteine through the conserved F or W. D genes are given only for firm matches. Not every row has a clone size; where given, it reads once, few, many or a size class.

TGCGCCAGCAGCTTCGGACAGGGGACCTATGGCTACACCTTC	CASSFGQGTYGYTF	TRBJ1-2	TRBV5-1	-	TRBD1
TGCAGCGTTGTGGAGGCACCCTATGGCTACACCTTC	CSVVEAPYGYTF	TRBJ1-2	TRBV29-1	-	-
TGTGCCAGCAGATCAGGGGGCGGCGGGACTGAAGCTTTCTTT	CASRSGGGGTEAFF	TRBJ1-1	TRBV6-5	-	TRBD1
TGTGCCAGCAGGCGACAGGGGGCGTCCTACGAGCAGTACTTC	CASRRQGASYEQYF	TRBJ2-7	TRBV13	-	TRBD1
TGTGCCAGCTCACCACCGACGGGTACTGAAGCTTTCTTT	CASSPPTGTEAFF	TRBJ1-1	TRBV18	-	-
TGTGCCAGCAGCTTGGGCCAGGGAACCTACAATGAGCAGTTCTTC	CASSLGQGTYNEQFF	TRBJ2-1	TRBV5-5	-	-
TGCGCCAGCAGCCTCCATACGGGAGGAGGATACAATGAGCAGTTCTTC	CASSLHTGGGYNEQFF	TRBJ2-1	TRBV4-1	-	TRBD2
TGTGCCAGCAGCCAAGGGAACAGATTCTCCTACGAGCAGTACTTC	CASSQGNRFSYEQYF	TRBJ2-7	TRBV4-2	-	-
TGTGCCACCTCCGGACAGGGGGATTTCTATGGCTACACCTTC	CATSGQGDFYGYTF	TRBJ1-2	TRBV10-3	-	TRBD1
TGCGCCAGCAGCAAGGGACAGGGGCTCTCCGTCGGGGCCAACGTCCTGACTTTC	CASSKGQGLSVGANVLTF	TRBJ2-6	TRBV5-1	-	TRBD1
TGTGCCAGTAGTATTGGGCTGGGGCTAGCGGGGGTCTACAATGAGCAGTTCTTC	CASSIGLGLAGVYNEQFF	TRBJ2-1	TRBV19	-	TRBD2
TGTGCCAGCAGCTTTACCTACGAGCAGTACTTC	CASSFTYEQYF	TRBJ2-7	TRBV7-2	-	-
TGTGCCAGCAGTCGACAGGGGGCAATGCTTGGCTACACCTTC	CASSRQGAMLGYTF	TRBJ1-2	TRBV2	-	TRBD1
TGTGCCAGCAGCTTGGAAGGAGGGACCTCCCGAAAACTGTTTTTT	CASSLEGGTSRKLFF	TRBJ1-4	TRBV5-4	-	-
TGTGCCAGCAGTGCTGGAGGGGTTGTGACCCAGTACTTC	CASSAGGVVTQYF	TRBJ2-5	TRBV2	-	-
TGTGCCAGCAGTTACGGGGGCTCGAACACTGAAGCTTTCTTT	CASSYGGSNTEAFF	TRBJ1-1	TRBV6-5	once	-
TGTGCCAGCAGCGTATCTAGCGGGGGGGCAGATACGCAGTATTTT	CASSVSSGGADTQYF	TRBJ2-3	TRBV9	-	TRBD2
TGTGCCAGCCTCCTCTACAGGGGGCAATCCGAGCAGTACTTC	CASLLYRGQSEQYF	TRBJ2-7	TRBV6-5	-	TRBD1
TGTGCCAGCAGCTTAACGAGTATCTTGAACACTGAAGCTTTCTTT	CASSLTSILNTEAFF	TRBJ1-1	TRBV7-2	-	-
TGTGCCAGTAGAGCTAACAGGGGCGAGGACACCGGGGAGCTGTTTTTT	CASRANRGEDTGELFF	TRBJ2-2	TRBV19	-	TRBD1
TGTGCCACCAGTGACCCCGGGGGGGACTATGGCTACACCTTC	CATSDPGGDYGYTF	TRBJ1-2	TRBV24-1	-	-
TGTGCCAGCTCACCGGGGGAGGGGGACGGCTACACCTTC	CASSPGEGDGYTF	TRBJ1-2	TRBV18	-	-
TGTGCCAGCAGCTCAGGGGCGGGCGAGCAGTACTTC	CASSSGAGEQYF	TRBJ2-7	TRBV7-9	-	-
TGCGCCAGCAGCTCCGGACTAGCGGGGGGTGTGGAGACCCAGTACTTC	CASSSGLAGGVETQYF	TRBJ2-5	TRBV5-1	-	TRBD2